This is a list of T cell receptor beta chains from one sample in a study of metastatic and nonmetastatic thyroid tumors. Using MiXCR, TCRdb re-called clones from the PCR reads. In the table there are under 55,000 clones, under 20% of which are singletons. The sample comprised blood. These receptors were obtained from a female donor with papillary thyroid cancer or a benign thyroid nodule (not recorded which). Some clones in this sample may be carry-over from other donors' samples. The CDR3 runs from the conserved cysteine through the conserved F or W. D genes are given only for firm matches. Size is omitted from some rows. Given values are once, few, many or a class for expanded clones.

d_call	clone_size	v_call	j_call	cdr3_aa	cdr3_nt
NA	many	TRBV19	TRBJ1-5	CASSPPAYSNQPQHF	TGTGCCAGTAGTCCTCCGGCGTATAGCAATCAGCCCCAGCATTTT
NA	many	TRBV28	TRBJ1-1	CASSFSGNTEAFF	TGTGCCAGCAGTTTCTCGGGGAACACTGAAGCTTTCTTT
TRBD1	many	TRBV20-1	TRBJ2-1	CSATRTGGFYNEQFF	TGCAGTGCTACTAGGACAGGGGGTTTCTACAATGAGCAGTTCTTC
TRBD2	many	TRBV18	TRBJ2-7	CASSTGLAGGYEQYF	TGTGCCAGCTCAACGGGACTGGCGGGAGGCTACGAGCAGTACTTC
NA	NA	TRBV6-4	TRBJ1-6	CASSEVVGLRVGGSPLHF	TGTGCCAGCAGTGAAGTGGTCGGGCTTCGGGTAGGGGGGTCACCCCTCCACTTT
NA	many	TRBV19	TRBJ1-1	CASSIDLRLLEAFF	TGTGCCAGTAGTATAGATCTCCGTTTGTTGGAAGCTTTCTTT
NA	many	TRBV27	TRBJ2-3	CASSLSLAGSTDTQYF	TGTGCCAGCAGTTTATCGCTCGCGGGAAGCACAGATACGCAGTATTTT
NA	NA	TRBV20-1	TRBJ2-5	CSASGTQNQETQYF	TGCAGTGCTAGTGGGACCCAGAACCAAGAGACCCAGTACTTC
NA	NA	TRBV4-1	TRBJ2-3	CASRSSTGASTDTQYF	TGCGCCAGCAGAAGCTCGACAGGAGCTAGCACAGATACGCAGTATTTT
NA	many	TRBV12-3/TRBV12-4	TRBJ2-3	CASSARGGTDTQYF	TGTGCCAGCAGCGCGAGGGGGGGCACAGATACGCAGTATTTT
TRBD1	many	TRBV18	TRBJ1-5	CASSPARDRPQHF	TGTGCCAGCTCACCTGCTCGGGACAGGCCCCAGCATTTT
NA	many	TRBV15	TRBJ2-7	CATSREMWLEQYF	TGTGCCACCAGCAGAGAGATGTGGTTGGAGCAGTACTTC
TRBD2	NA	TRBV7-8	TRBJ2-7	CASSPYSGGITYEQYF	TGTGCCAGCAGCCCCTATAGCGGGGGGATTACCTACGAGCAGTACTTC
TRBD1	many	TRBV11-2	TRBJ1-3	CASSSFPGQGNTIYF	TGTGCCAGCAGCAGCTTTCCGGGACAGGGGAACACCATATATTTT
NA	many	TRBV28	TRBJ2-6	CASRVRGIGANVLTF	TGTGCCAGCAGGGTCAGGGGTATTGGGGCCAACGTCCTGACTTTC
NA	many	TRBV28	TRBJ2-5	CASSSPGYRREETQYF	TGTGCCAGCAGTTCCCCCGGGTACCGGAGAGAGGAGACCCAGTACTTC
NA	many	TRBV30	TRBJ2-7	CAWKKGQKPYEQYF	TGTGCCTGGAAAAAAGGGCAAAAACCCTACGAGCAGTACTTC
NA	NA	TRBV12-3/TRBV12-4	TRBJ2-2	CASSYDGELFF	TGTGCCAGCAGCTACGACGGGGAGCTGTTTTTT
TRBD2	many	TRBV6-1	TRBJ2-5	CASSEKLAGDETQYF	TGTGCCAGCAGTGAAAAACTAGCGGGAGACGAGACCCAGTACTTC
TRBD2	many	TRBV4-2	TRBJ2-7	CASSQGLASGKDEQYF	TGTGCCAGCAGCCAAGGATTGGCTAGCGGGAAGGACGAGCAGTACTTC
NA	once	TRBV2	TRBJ2-7	CASSDGEPKLADEYEQYF	TGTGCCAGCAGTGATGGGGAACCCAAACTAGCAGATGAATACGAGCAGTACTTC
NA	NA	TRBV5-1	TRBJ2-7	CASSLGGMGTYEQYF	TGCGCCAGCAGCTTGGGGGGGATGGGGACCTACGAGCAGTACTTC
NA	many	TRBV20-1	TRBJ2-5	CSAREWGETQYF	TGCAGTGCTAGAGAATGGGGAGAGACCCAGTACTTC
NA	many	TRBV20-1	TRBJ2-3	CSASRLALSTDTQYF	TGCAGTGCTTCGCGCCTAGCCCTGAGCACAGATACGCAGTATTTT
NA	many	TRBV20-1	TRBJ1-1	CSARPSTWGAVDTEAFF	TGCAGTGCTAGACCCTCCACATGGGGGGCGGTTGACACTGAAGCTTTCTTT
NA	NA	TRBV30	TRBJ2-7	CARCIGHEQYF	TGTGCCCGGTGTATCGGACACGAGCAGTACTTC
NA	NA	TRBV5-1	TRBJ1-1	CASSTDSRGQGTEAFF	TGCGCCAGCAGCACCGACTCCCGGGGGCAGGGAACTGAAGCTTTCTTT
TRBD1	many	TRBV30	TRBJ2-5	CAGGQGRRETQYF	TGTGCCGGGGGACAGGGAAGGAGAGAGACCCAGTACTTC
NA	many	TRBV20-1	TRBJ2-4	CSARPPGEFRAKNIQYF	TGCAGTGCTAGACCCCCTGGGGAGTTTAGGGCCAAAAACATTCAGTACTTC
TRBD1	many	TRBV6-5	TRBJ2-1	CASSSSGLDRGHNEQFF	TGTGCCAGCAGTTCTTCCGGGTTGGACAGGGGACACAATGAGCAGTTCTTC
NA	many	TRBV9	TRBJ2-1	CASSLPGPEQFF	TGTGCCAGCAGCCTCCCGGGACCAGAGCAGTTCTTC
NA	NA	TRBV11-2	TRBJ2-7	CASIPLGRGIYEQYF	TGTGCCAGCATTCCGCTTGGTCGCGGGATATACGAGCAGTACTTC
TRBD2	many	TRBV10-2	TRBJ2-2	CASLAGAGTGELFF	TGCGCCAGCCTAGCGGGAGCTGGCACCGGGGAGCTGTTTTTT
TRBD2	many	TRBV30	TRBJ2-1	CAWSVLAGVNEQFF	TGTGCCTGGAGTGTTCTAGCGGGAGTGAATGAGCAGTTCTTC
NA	many	TRBV4-2	TRBJ2-4	CASSQYVRGSGSKNIQYF	TGTGCCAGCAGCCAGTACGTTCGAGGGAGTGGGTCCAAAAACATTCAGTACTTC
NA	many	TRBV12-3/TRBV12-4	TRBJ1-1	CASTPPGIPEAFF	TGTGCCAGCACCCCCCCGGGTATCCCTGAAGCTTTCTTT
TRBD2	NA	TRBV28	TRBJ2-7	CASSLYGLAVGLSYEQYF	TGTGCCAGCAGTTTATATGGACTAGCGGTAGGTCTCTCCTACGAGCAGTACTTC
NA	NA	TRBV6-6	TRBJ2-2	CASSYRDMGAWELFF	TGTGCCAGCAGTTACCGGGACATGGGCGCCTGGGAGCTGTTTTTT
NA	NA	TRBV28	TRBJ2-7	CASSSSEQEQYF	TGTGCCAGCAGTTCGTCAGAGCAGGAGCAGTACTTC
NA	many	TRBV7-9	TRBJ1-1	CASSLEVTNTEAFF	TGTGCCAGCAGCTTAGAAGTGACAAACACTGAAGCTTTCTTT
TRBD2	many	TRBV4-2	TRBJ2-1	CASSPRGERENGEQFF	TGTGCCAGCAGCCCGAGGGGAGAGCGGGAGAATGGTGAGCAGTTCTTC
TRBD1	many	TRBV12-5	TRBJ2-3	CASGLLGTGDPDTQYF	TGTGCTAGTGGTTTACTAGGGACAGGGGACCCAGATACGCAGTATTTT
NA	many	TRBV28	TRBJ1-1	CASSLRSSNTEAFF	TGTGCCAGCAGTTTGCGGTCCTCAAACACTGAAGCTTTCTTT
NA	NA	TRBV7-2	TRBJ2-2	CASSFSLLYTGELFF	TGTGCCAGCAGCTTTAGTCTACTATACACCGGGGAACTGTTTTTT
NA	many	TRBV28	TRBJ1-5	CASSFPNSNQPQHF	TGTGCCAGCAGTTTTCCAAATAGCAATCAGCCCCAGCATTTT
TRBD1	few	TRBV6-1	TRBJ2-7	CASPGTGTYEQYF	TGTGCCAGCCCCGGGACAGGTACCTACGAGCAGTACTTC
NA	many	TRBV3-1	TRBJ2-5	CASSQFLRVQETQYF	TGTGCCAGCAGCCAATTCTTACGGGTTCAAGAGACCCAGTACTTC
TRBD1	medium-sized	TRBV6-1	TRBJ1-6	CASSDSGTGVSSPLHF	TGTGCCAGCAGTGACTCCGGGACAGGCGTTTCGTCACCCCTCCACTTT
NA	many	TRBV12-3/TRBV12-4	TRBJ2-3	CASSHGPGTDTQYF	TGTGCCAGCAGCCACGGACCCGGCACAGATACGCAGTATTTT
NA	many	TRBV27	TRBJ1-3	CASSRTLRSSGNTIYF	TGTGCCAGCAGTCGGACGTTGAGGAGCTCTGGAAACACCATATATTTT
NA	NA	TRBV20-1	TRBJ1-6	CSSSGCNSPLHF	TGCAGTTCTAGTGGGTGTAATTCACCCCTCCACTTT
TRBD1	many	TRBV15	TRBJ1-1	CATSRDRGTALTEAFF	TGTGCCACCAGCAGAGATCGCGGGACAGCACTCACTGAAGCTTTCTTT
TRBD2	many	TRBV12-5	TRBJ2-5	CASGLGDGGRETQYF	TGTGCTAGTGGTTTGGGCGACGGGGGGAGGGAGACCCAGTACTTC